These 21 T cell receptor beta chains originate from one sample sequenced in a study of cytomegalovirus exposure and HLA in healthy donors. It was with 60 Vbeta and 13 Jbeta primers that the PCR ran. Libraries were prepared by immunoSEQ multiplex PCR; TCRdb keeps only in-frame clonotypes and omits some of them. Here the sample spans roughly 89,000 clones, more than 80% being singletons. The sample comprised PBMCs. Receptors originate from a woman aged 25 to 39 in good health and CMV-seronegative.

This clone occurred once. The chain links TRBV28 to TRBJ2-2; D possibly corresponds to TRBD2 (6 bases). Per the germline V gene, CDR1 is MDHEN and CDR2 is SYDVKM. V was clipped by 3 bases and J by 3 bases, with 14 bases between them. CDR3 length: 16 residues. The CDR3 region has the DNA TGTGCCAGCAGTTTCAATTGGGGGGTGGACACCGGGGAGCTGTTTTTT. As protein: CASSFNWGVDTGELFF. The full variable domain, its missing parts supplied by reference TRBV28 and TRBJ2-2, is DVKVTQSSRYLVKRTGEKVFLECVQDMDHENMFWYRQDPGLGLRLIYFSYDVKMKEKGDIPEGYSVSREKKERFSLILESASTNQTSMYLCASSFNWGVDTGELFFGEGSRLTVL.

V gene TRBV7-3 combines with J gene TRBJ1-1, with TRBD1 matching 7 bases. Germline V gene lookup returns CDR1 SGHTA and CDR2 FQGTGA. Unmatched junction bases numbered 11, after V lost 5 bases and J lost 5 bases. CDR3 length: 15 residues. The CDR3 bases are TGTGCCAGCAGCCTTACGGAGGGGGCTTGGACTGAAGCTTTCTTT. Translated: CASSLTEGAWTEAFF.

The chain couples TRBV10-2 to TRBJ2-1, with D tentatively TRBD2 (6 bases). V lost 2 bases to trimming and J lost 15 bases, with 20 bases between them. Looked up from germline, CDR1 is WSHSY and CDR2 is SAAADI. The CDR3 contains 14 residues. The CDR3 loop reads CASSEGGGPIPWFF. For the CDR3, the DNA is TGCGCCAGCAGTGAGGGGGGAGGACCAATCCCATGGTTCTTC.

The rearrangement links TRBV29-1 to TRBJ1-5; unclear D gene. With 4 bases removed from V and 0 bases from J, the gap between germline ends came to 4 bases. From germline, CDR1 is SQVTM and CDR2 ANQGSEA. The CDR3 is made up of 12 amino acids. Here the CDR3 reads CSVAGSNQPQHF. CDR3 DNA: TGCAGCGTTGCGGGTAGCAATCAGCCCCAGCATTTT.

Only a few counts were recorded for this clone. The rearrangement uses TRBV13 and TRBJ1-1; 10 nucleotides match TRBD1. The CDR3 contains 18 residues. From germline, CDR1 is PRHDT and CDR2 FYEKMQ (reference sequence). The ends lost 5 bases at V and 1 base at J; junction bases unmatched: 13. CDR3 sequence reads: CASSLRDRGGRTNTEAFF. CDR3 sequence (DNA): TGTGCCAGCAGCCTAAGGGACAGGGGAGGGAGGACGAACACTGAAGCTTTCTTT. Complete variable domain (other parts from reference TRBV13 and TRBJ1-1): AAGVIQSPRHLIKEKRETATLKCYPIPRHDTVYWYQQGPGQDPQFLISFYEKMQSDKGSIPDRFSAQQFSDYHSELNMSSLELGDSALYFCASSLRDRGGRTNTEAFFGQGTRLTVV.

The V gene is TRBV10-3, the J gene TRBJ2-3; TRBD1 agrees at 9 bases. CDR1 is ENHRY, CDR2 SYGVKD, per germline. The V gene end was trimmed by 8 bases and the J gene end by 0 bases; junction bases not matched to a gene: 3. This CDR3 comprises 14 residues. CDR3 loop: CAIGGQGSTDTQYF. CDR3 nucleotide sequence: TGTGCCATCGGGGGACAGGGAAGCACAGATACGCAGTATTTT.

This clone was observed a single time. The chain's CDR3 is CASSAGTSLAYEQYF. In DNA, the CDR3 is TGTGCCAGCTCAGCCGGGACTAGCCTGGCCTACGAGCAGTACTTC. The chain couples TRBV18 to TRBJ2-7; 9 bases line up with TRBD2. Trimming removed 5 bases from V and 2 bases from J; junction bases left unmatched: 7. This CDR3 contains 15 residues. Germline lookup yields CDR1 KGHSH and CDR2 LQKENI.

This clone was seen more than once but under ten times. V is TRBV5-1 and J is TRBJ2-5; possible D gene TRBD2, 7 bases. Per the germline V gene, CDR1 is SGHRS and CDR2 is YFSETQ. CDR3 length: 13 residues. Trimming left V 2 bases short and J 3 bases short, with 8 bases between. Here the CDR3 reads CASSLGGEETQYF. In DNA, the CDR3 is TGCGCCAGCAGCTTAGGGGGGGAAGAGACCCAGTACTTC.

The J gene is TRBJ2-3, the V gene TRBV7-2; no clear D gene. V lost 2 bases and J 7 bases, leaving 13 bases between the germline ends. Germline lookup yields CDR1 SGHTA and CDR2 FQGNSA. This CDR3 region has 14 residues. The CDR3 sequence is CASSLTTVENTQYF. The CDR3 nucleotides read TGTGCCAGCAGCTTAACGACTGTAGAAAATACGCAGTATTTT.

Comments on this clone: The germline gene is not matched at one end of the junction; a read error may be the cause. V usage is TRBV2 and J usage is TRBJ2-3; 9 bases fit TRBD1. Germline values: CDR1 SNHLY, CDR2 FYNNEI. The CDR3 is 11 residues long. This chain's CDR3 is CASSETGGPDF. The CDR3 nucleotides read TGTGCCAGCAGTGAAACAGGGGGCCCCGATTTT.

V usage is TRBV6-5 and J usage is TRBJ2-7; weak D call: TRBD1 (5 bases). CDR3 length equals 13 residues. Deletions cut 8 bases from V and 4 bases from J, with 15 bases between. CDR1 is MNHEY, CDR2 SVGAGI, per germline. The CDR3 here is CASGGQPRYEQYF. The CDR3 coding sequence is TGTGCCAGCGGTGGACAACCTCGATACGAGCAGTACTTC.

As DNA, the CDR3 is TGTGCCAGCAGTTACCTTAAAGAGACCCAGTACTTC. Residues: CASSYLKETQYF. The V and J genes are TRBV6-6 and TRBJ2-5, with D unclear. V dropped 2 bases and J dropped 3 bases, with 4 bases sitting between them. Germline lookup yields CDR1 MNHNY and CDR2 SVGAGI (reference sequence). The CDR3 is 12 amino acids.

The chain uses TRBV28 and TRBJ2-7, with D perhaps matching TRBD2 (5 bases). Germline CDR1 reads MDHEN; CDR2 reads SYDVKM. This CDR3 is built from 13 residues. V lost 2 bases and J 6 bases, leaving 11 bases between the germline ends. CDR3 amino acids: CASSLTAGIEQYF. DNA of the CDR3: TGTGCCAGCAGTTTAACGGCGGGTATCGAGCAGTACTTC.

This rearrangement joins TRBV18 to TRBJ1-2, with TRBD1 identical over 7 bases. Germline loops: CDR1 KGHSH, CDR2 LQKENI. The CDR3 consists of 11 residues. V lost 8 bases to trimming and J lost 5 bases; unmatched junction nucleotides: 2. The CDR3 DNA follows: TGTGCCAGCACGGGACAGTATGGCTACACCTTC. It encodes CASTGQYGYTF.

The rearrangement joins TRBV14 to TRBJ2-1, with D perhaps matching TRBD2 (6 bases). Germline V lookup: CDR1 SGHDN, CDR2 FVKESK. This CDR3 has 13 residues. Trimming cost V 0 bases and J 9 bases, with 9 bases left between them. Here the CDR3 reads CASSQDTEGEQFF. For the CDR3, the DNA is TGTGCCAGCAGCCAAGATACGGAGGGTGAGCAGTTCTTC.

The rearrangement uses TRBV5-1 and TRBJ2-7; 10 bases fit TRBD1. Germline V gene lookup returns CDR1 SGHRS and CDR2 YFSETQ. The CDR3 has 14 residues. The V and J ends lost 3 bases and 4 bases, in that order; junction bases with no gene match: 4. CDR3 protein: CASSSGTGVYEQYF. CDR3 coding DNA: TGCGCCAGCAGCTCGGGGACAGGGGTGTACGAGCAGTACTTC.

Comments on this clone: One end of the junction fails to match germline, which may point to a read error. The identical CDR3 is also encoded by other nucleotide sequences in the sample. This chain joins TRBV28 and TRBJ2-6, with D perhaps matching TRBD1 (6 bases). Per the germline V gene, CDR1 is MDHEN and CDR2 is SYDVKM. The CDR3 is 16 residues long. CDR3 bases: TGTGCCAGCAGTTTAGACAGGTACTCTGGGGCCAACGTTCTGACTTTC. Amino acids: CASSLDRYSGANVLTF.

The rearrangement joins TRBV6-6 to TRBJ2-7; 12 bases are shared with TRBD2. V lost 4 bases to trimming and J lost 0 bases; unmatched junction nucleotides: 1. The CDR3 sequence is 15 residues long. Per the germline V gene, CDR1 is MNHNY and CDR2 is SVGAGI (reference sequence). The CDR3 sequence: CASSSTSGSSYEQYF. In DNA form, the CDR3 reads TGTGCCAGCAGTTCGACTAGCGGGAGCTCCTACGAGCAGTACTTC.

This chain links TRBV18 with TRBJ2-6; maybe TRBD2 (5 bases). The CDR3 length is 16 residues. Per the germline V gene, CDR1 is KGHSH and CDR2 is LQKENI. With 0 bases removed from V and 2 bases from J, the gap between germline ends came to 8 bases. The CDR3 DNA follows: TGTGCCAGCTCACCACCACGAGGGCCTGGGGCCAACGTCCTGACTTTC. Translated: CASSPPRGPGANVLTF.

The rearrangement uses TRBV19 and TRBJ1-4; D is undetermined. V lost 3 bases and J lost 7, with 3 bases in between. The CDR3 is 11 amino acids. The germline CDR1 and CDR2 sequences are LNHDA and SQIVND (reference sequence). The CDR3 DNA reads as TGTGCCAGTAGTATGAGTGAAAAACTGTTTTTT. It encodes CASSMSEKLFF.

The chain has TRBV28 and TRBJ2-4; D is perhaps TRBD2 (5 bases). The CDR3 runs to 15 residues. Germline V CDR1 and CDR2: MDHEN, SYDVKM. V gave up 4 bases and J gave up 0 bases, with 10 bases separating them. Here the CDR3 DNA reads TGTGCCAGCAGTTCGGGCGGACTAGCCAAAAACATTCAGTACTTC. Translated, it gives CASSSGGLAKNIQYF.